Listed below are T cell receptor beta chains from one sample, sequenced in a study of cytomegalovirus exposure and HLA in healthy donors. Sequenced by immunoSEQ multiplex PCR; TCRdb stores in-frame clones only, minus some. The repertoire holds around 110,000 clones, approximately 70% seen once, with roughly 0.87% in the top ten. The sample consisted of PBMCs. Receptors were obtained from a woman aged 30 to 39 in good health and CMV-seronegative. Both conserved end residues are part of each CDR3. D genes are given only for firm matches. A clone size is listed for some rows: how often the clone was seen (once, few, many), or a class if it is expanded.

NA,NA,TRBV5-6,TRBJ1-1,CASSLREMWGYTEAFF,TGTGCCAGCAGCCTCCGGGAGATGTGGGGGTACACTGAAGCTTTCTTT
TRBD2,few,TRBV27,TRBJ2-5,CASSSAGLGGTQYF,TGTGCCAGCAGTTCAGCGGGACTAGGCGGTACCCAGTACTTC
TRBD1,few,TRBV6-5,TRBJ1-1,CASSPGQENTEAFF,TGTGCCAGCAGCCCGGGACAGGAGAACACTGAAGCTTTCTTT
NA,NA,TRBV5-1,TRBJ1-1,CASRLAVGQGNTEAFF,TGCGCCAGCAGATTGGCGGTGGGGCAGGGGAACACTGAAGCTTTCTTT
NA,few,TRBV4-2,TRBJ1-1,CASSQAVNTEAFF,TGTGCCAGCAGCCAAGCTGTGAACACTGAAGCTTTCTTT
NA,once,TRBV5-5,TRBJ1-6,CASSLVPTLKDSPLHF,TGTGCCAGCAGCTTGGTTCCGACACTTAAAGACTCACCCCTCCACTTT
NA,NA,TRBV19,TRBJ1-1,CASSATVNTEAFF,TGTGCCAGTAGCGCAACAGTGAACACTGAAGCTTTCTTT
TRBD1,NA,TRBV7-9,TRBJ1-1,CASTARTTGQGFTEAFF,TGTGCCAGCACCGCCAGGACTACGGGACAGGGTTTCACTGAAGCTTTCTTT
NA,NA,TRBV4-3,TRBJ1-5,CASSQATSSHQPQHF,TGCGCCAGCAGCCAAGCGACAAGCTCTCATCAGCCCCAGCATTTT
TRBD1,NA,TRBV4-1,TRBJ1-6,CASSQEPPLQGARHSPLHF,TGCGCCAGCAGCCAAGAACCCCCCCTCCAGGGGGCCCGTCATTCACCCCTCCACTTT
NA,NA,TRBV4-2,TRBJ2-7,CASSHVQGTYYEQYF,TGTGCCAGCAGCCATGTGCAAGGGACATACTACGAGCAGTACTTC
TRBD1,NA,TRBV7-6,TRBJ1-1,CASSPRTGQGTEAFF,TGTGCCAGCAGCCCCCGGACAGGCCAGGGCACTGAAGCTTTCTTT
NA,few,TRBV2,TRBJ1-5,CASSTKRGSNQPQHF,TGTGCCAGCAGCACAAAACGGGGAAGCAATCAGCCCCAGCATTTT
NA,NA,TRBV7-3,TRBJ1-2,CASSLRQGTLGYTF,TGTGCCAGCAGCTTACGGCAGGGGACCTTAGGCTACACCTTC
TRBD2,once,TRBV9,TRBJ2-3,CASSVLAGGGTDTQYF,TGTGCCAGCAGCGTTCTAGCGGGGGGAGGCACAGATACGCAGTATTTT
TRBD2,NA,TRBV2,TRBJ2-1,CASSGTSGPEQFF,TGTGCCAGCAGCGGGACTAGCGGTCCTGAGCAGTTCTTC